The clone carrying this TCR beta chain was seen more than once but under ten times. The sample belongs to a study of T-cell memory formation after mild COVID-19. V trimming: 6 bases; J trimming: 0 bases; junction bases outside the gene matches: 9. Looked up from germline, CDR1 is MNHNS and CDR2 is SASEGT. The CDR3 covers 16 residues. 5'RACE primed from the constant segment yielded TCR alpha and TCR beta cDNA libraries bearing sample barcodes and UMIs. TCRdb used MiXCR to reprocess the 5' RACE reads, holding one entry per CDR3 protein. The sample holds 580,000 or so distinct CDR3 sequences, roughly 17% seen once.

The sample was PBMCs or a T cell subset sorted from them (not recorded which). The chain employs TRBV6-1 and TRBJ2-7; TRBD2 matches 9 bases. This receptor was taken from an adult woman who had mild COVID-19 (a few samples of this study predate the infection). Cell type and time point are not known. The CDR3 loop is CASSVSGSESSYEQYF. As DNA, the CDR3 is TGTGCCAGCAGCGTTAGCGGGAGCGAAAGCTCCTACGAGCAGTACTTC.